These 31 T cell receptor beta chains share one sample of origin, sequenced in a study of CD8+CD57+ T cells in acquired aplastic anemia. Before being chosen for sequencing, patients had shown CD8+CD57+ cell expansion by flow cytometry. TCR beta VDJ and CDR3 were profiled, and genomic DNA was the template. In TCRdb, the reads were re-called with MiXCR into one record per CDR3 protein. Here the sample spans 150,000 to 180,000 distinct CDR3 sequences, about 48% being singletons. Sequenced input: sorted CD4+, CD8+, or CD8+CD57+ T cells (not recorded which) from PBMCs. These receptors originate from a human donor with aplastic anemia.

V is TRBV7-8 and J is TRBJ1-5; the D is unclear. Germline CDR1 SGHVS, CDR2 FQNEAQ. V lost 0 bases to trimming and J lost 6 bases, with 15 bases between them. This CDR3 region has 16 residues. The CDR3 nucleotides are TGTGCCAGCAGCTTAGCTCACCCCTTCACAAGTCAGCCCCAGCATTTT. It translates to CASSLAHPFTSQPQHF.

This clonotype was counted many times. The chain carries TRBV15 and TRBJ2-3; D assignment may be TRBD1 or TRBD2 (6 bases each). This CDR3 has 16 residues. Germline CDR1 LNHNV, CDR2 YYDKDF (reference sequence). Trimming shortened V by 1 base and J by 5 bases, and 16 bases separated the two germline ends. CDR3 sequence: CATSRALEGGRDTQYF. CDR3 DNA: TGTGCCACCAGCAGAGCCCTTGAGGGGGGCCGAGATACGCAGTATTTT.

This sequence joins TRBV5-1 and TRBJ2-6; 7 bases line up with TRBD1. With 4 bases clipped from V and 0 bases from J, the junction kept 10 bases outside the gene matches. The CDR3 extends over 18 amino acids. Germline V gene data show CDR1 as SGHRS and CDR2 as YFSETQ. The CDR3 bases are TGCGCCAGCAGCGTGGCCGGGACAGCAGACTCTGGGGCCAACGTCCTGACTTTC. It codes for CASSVAGTADSGANVLTF.

In its sample, this clonotype was seen a few times. The rearrangement uses TRBV6-6 and TRBJ1-4, with D uncertain. The length of the CDR3 is 15 residues. V lost 7 bases and J 4 bases, leaving 16 bases between the germline ends. CDR1 is MNHNY, CDR2 SVGAGI, per germline (reference sequence). The CDR3 protein is CASTPAHRINEKLFF. The CDR3 DNA reads TGTGCCAGCACACCTGCGCACAGAATTAATGAAAAACTGTTTTTT.

This clonotype was observed a handful of times. This chain joins TRBV20-1 and TRBJ1-5, with 9 bases that match TRBD1. The trim removed 5 bases at V and 7 bases at J, leaving 6 bases unmatched. This CDR3 has 13 amino acids. Germline V gives CDR1 DFQATT, CDR2 SNEGSKA (reference sequence). Here the CDR3 DNA reads TGCAGTGCTGGACAGGGGAAAGTCCAGCCCCAGCATTTT. Its protein product is CSAGQGKVQPQHF.

In regard to this clonotype: This may be a read error: a much more frequent sequence differs by one nucleotide. The chain couples TRBV7-6 to TRBJ1-2; D is unresolved. V lost 7 bases to trimming and J lost 8 bases, with 17 bases between them. Germline V gene sequence: CDR1 SGHVS, CDR2 FNYEAQ. The CDR3 sequence is 13 residues long. The CDR3 DNA reads TGTGCCAGCAACTCGGGCCCCCAAGGGGGCTACACCTTC. Translating gives CASNSGPQGGYTF.

The sample holds a few counts of this clonotype. As DNA, the CDR3 is TGTGCCACCAGTGATTTGTCCCCCTATAGCAATCAGCCCCAGCATTTT. Its translation: CATSDLSPYSNQPQHF. This chain links TRBV24-1 with TRBJ1-5; D gene unclear. The germline V gene encodes CDR1 KGHDR and CDR2 SFDVKD. Trimming took off 0 bases at V and 0 bases at J, with 8 bases between the two ends. The CDR3 contains 16 residues.

The genes are TRBV4-3 and TRBJ2-3; TRBD2 aligns across 8 bases. The trim removed 4 bases at V and 7 bases at J, leaving 13 bases unmatched. Germline V lookup: CDR1 LGHNA, CDR2 YSLEER. This CDR3 region has 16 residues. CDR3 DNA sequence: TGCGCCAGCAGCCCCGGTGGAAGCGGGGGTCTATATACGCAGTATTTT. It encodes CASSPGGSGGLYTQYF.

The chain combines TRBV5-4 with TRBJ2-5; D is ambiguous. The length of the CDR3 is 12 residues. The V and J ends lost 4 bases and 2 bases respectively, with 6 bases between them. Germline V gene sequence: CDR1 SGHNT, CDR2 YYREEE (reference sequence). This CDR3 is CASSPGQETQYF. The DNA of the CDR3 is TGTGCCAGCAGCCCCGGACAAGAGACCCAGTACTTC.

The chain combines TRBV11-1 with TRBJ2-1; tentatively, D is TRBD2 (5 bases). Germline V lookup: CDR1 SGHAT, CDR2 FQDESV (reference sequence). The germline V and J ends were trimmed by 5 bases and 7 bases, with 18 bases remaining between them. The CDR3 length is 15 residues. The CDR3 DNA follows: TGTGCCAGCAGCCCCCCGAGCGCGCTAGCTAATGAGCAGTTCTTC. As protein: CASSPPSALANEQFF.

This clonotype was seen once. V and J are TRBV5-5 and TRBJ1-1; TRBD1 matches 8 bases. CDR1 and CDR2 from the germline V gene are SGHKS and YYEKEE (reference sequence). The CDR3 spans 16 residues. After removal of 2 bases from V and 2 bases from J, the junction contained 8 bases not matched to a gene. For the CDR3, the DNA is TGTGCCAGCAGCTTACCCAGGACAGGGCGAAACACTGAAGCTTTCTTT. Its protein product is CASSLPRTGRNTEAFF.

The chain is built from TRBV7-6 and TRBJ2-2; the D gene is possibly TRBD2 (5 bases). The length of the CDR3 is 15 residues. V lost 3 bases and J 4 bases, leaving 12 bases between the germline ends. The germline V gene encodes CDR1 SGHVS and CDR2 FNYEAQ. Written as DNA, the CDR3 is TGTGCCAGCAGCTTTCCTCCGGGGAGCACCGGGGAGCTGTTTTTT. Translating it yields CASSFPPGSTGELFF.

This clonotype showed up just a few times. The chain carries TRBV20-1 and TRBJ2-7; no clear D. The V and J ends lost 0 bases and 0 bases respectively, with 6 bases between them. The CDR3 is 13 residues long. Germline V CDR1 and CDR2: DFQATT, SNEGSKA (reference sequence). CDR3 amino acids: CSARDAASYEQYF. In DNA, the CDR3 is TGCAGTGCTAGAGATGCGGCCTCCTACGAGCAGTACTTC.

This clonotype showed up many times. The chain uses TRBV6-1 and TRBJ1-5; D is uncertain. The CDR3 totals 11 residues. CDR1 and CDR2 (germline): MNHNS, SASEGT. The germline V and J ends were trimmed by 2 bases and 5 bases, with 1 base remaining between them. Here the CDR3 DNA reads TGTGCCAGCAGTGAACATCAGCCCCAGCATTTT. Translating it yields CASSEHQPQHF.

This clonotype was seen only a few times. A read error may explain this, as a much larger clone is one base away. V is TRBV7-6 and J is TRBJ1-1, with 7 bases matching TRBD1. Per germline, CDR1 SGHVS and CDR2 FNYEAQ. Trimming at V came to 5 bases and at J to 0 bases, leaving 9 bases not matched to a gene. This CDR3 is built from 16 residues. CDR3 amino acids: CASSPGAGGMNTEAFF. CDR3 coding DNA: TGTGCCAGCAGCCCCGGGGCAGGGGGTATGAACACTGAAGCTTTCTTT.

The chain uses TRBV2 and TRBJ2-2, with 9 bases that match TRBD2. Germline V gene lookup returns CDR1 SNHLY and CDR2 FYNNEI. The CDR3 is made up of 15 amino acids. Unmatched junction bases numbered 7, after V lost 5 bases and J lost 6 bases. Here the CDR3 reads CASSPGLALAGELFF. CDR3 in DNA: TGTGCCAGCAGTCCGGGACTAGCTCTAGCCGGGGAGCTGTTTTTT. The full variable domain, completed using reference TRBV2 and TRBJ2-2, is EPEVTQTPSHQVTQMGQEVILRCVPISNHLYFYWYRQILGQKVEFLVSFYNNEISEKSEIFDDQFSVERPDGSNFTLKIRSTKLEDSAMYFCASSPGLALAGELFFGEGSRLTVL.

This sequence joins TRBV19 and TRBJ1-2, with 8 nucleotides matching TRBD1. The junction had 26 bases not matched to a gene; V was cut back by 1 base and J by 4 bases. The CDR3 runs to 22 residues. CDR1 is LNHDA and CDR2 is SQIVND in the germline V gene (reference sequence). The CDR3 bases are TGTGCCAGTAGTATAGCGAGGACAGGGAACACTGAAGCTTTCTTACAGGGCTATGGCTACACCTTC. This translates into CASSIARTGNTEAFLQGYGYTF.

Comments on this clonotype: A much bigger clone sits one base away, suggesting this may be a read error. V usage is TRBV10-3 and J usage is TRBJ2-7; 10 bases map to TRBD1. The CDR3 totals 13 residues. CDR1 is ENHRY and CDR2 is SYGVKD in the germline V gene. The DNA of the CDR3 is TGTGCCAGCAGTCGGGACAGGGGTTACGGGCAGTACTTC. Amino acid sequence: CASSRDRGYGQYF.

This clonotype was seen only a few times. The rearrangement uses TRBV15 and TRBJ1-5; the D is unclear. Germline CDR1 LNHNV, CDR2 YYDKDF (reference sequence). Trimming pared 2 bases from V and 5 bases from J, leaving 4 bases between. The CDR3 length is 12 residues. The CDR3 bases are TGTGCCACCAGCAGACCAGATCAGCCCCAGCATTTT. Its translation is CATSRPDQPQHF.

In its sample, this clonotype was seen a few times. The chain joins TRBV15 to TRBJ1-6, with 7 bases lining up with TRBD1. V lost 4 bases, J lost 7 bases, and 10 bases stayed unmatched. Germline CDR1 LNHNV, CDR2 YYDKDF (reference sequence). This CDR3 spans 16 amino acids. The CDR3 is CATSTPNGQANSPLHF. Written as DNA, the CDR3 is TGTGCCACCAGCACACCTAACGGACAGGCCAATTCACCCCTCCACTTT.

The V call is TRBV25-1, the J call TRBJ1-6; D uncertain. In germline, CDR1 is MGHDK, CDR2 SYGVNS. Trimming took 1 base from V and 10 from J, leaving 8 bases between them. The CDR3 runs to 13 residues. The CDR3 sequence: CASSELAGSPLHF. As DNA, the CDR3 is TGTGCCAGCAGTGAATTGGCCGGATCACCCCTCCACTTT.

Turning to this clonotype: A much larger clone differs from this one at a single base, so this may be a read error. J is TRBJ2-1 and V is TRBV25-1; 9 nucleotides line up with TRBD2. This CDR3 region has 15 residues. Germline V CDR1 and CDR2: MGHDK, SYGVNS. The CDR3 region has the DNA TGTGCCAGCGCCTGGGGGACTAGCAGCGACAATGAGCAGTTATTC. It translates to CASAWGTSSDNEQLF.

In its sample, this clonotype was seen many times. This chain joins TRBV12-3 or TRBV12-4 and TRBJ2-1; D remains ambiguous. V gave up 0 bases and J gave up 8 bases, with 8 bases separating them. CDR3 size: 13 residues. CDR3 in amino acids: CASSLARVDEQFF. The CDR3 DNA reads TGTGCCAGCAGTTTAGCCCGGGTAGATGAGCAGTTCTTC.

This clonotype has a count of ten or more. This chain links TRBV6-5 with TRBJ2-7, with a weak D call TRBD2 (6 bases). Germline assignment: CDR1 MNHEY and CDR2 SVGAGI. Trimming took 2 bases from V and 5 from J, leaving 13 bases between them. CDR3 size: 14 residues. The CDR3 loop reads CASSYGLAMDEQYF. The CDR3, as DNA: TGTGCCAGCAGTTACGGCCTAGCGATGGACGAGCAGTACTTC.

This clonotype has a handful of counts. The chain links TRBV19 to TRBJ1-1; D is undetermined. Trimming cost V 7 bases and J 0 bases, with 12 bases left between them. This CDR3 spans 14 amino acids. The germline gives CDR1 LNHDA, CDR2 SQIVND (reference sequence). CDR3 amino acids: CASTLPGVNTEAFF. The CDR3, as DNA: TGTGCCAGTACCTTACCCGGGGTGAACACTGAAGCTTTCTTT.

V is TRBV7-8 and J is TRBJ2-2; perhaps TRBD1 as D (6 bases). Germline CDR1 SGHVS, CDR2 FQNEAQ. V lost 5 bases and J 4 bases, leaving 8 bases between the germline ends. The CDR3 extends over 13 amino acids. CDR3 residues: CASSLDSTGELFF. The CDR3 nucleotides read TGTGCCAGCAGCCTGGACAGCACCGGGGAGCTGTTTTTT.

This chain uses TRBV7-8 with TRBJ2-7; TRBD1 agrees at 10 bases. Germline V gene sequence: CDR1 SGHVS, CDR2 FQNEAQ. J was trimmed by 7 bases and V by 3 bases; bases with no gene match: 9. This CDR3 has 15 residues. Here the CDR3 reads CASSLPGQGSREQYF. CDR3 DNA: TGTGCCAGCAGCTTGCCGGGACAGGGGAGTAGAGAGCAGTACTTC.

CDR3 sequence (DNA): TGTGCCATCAGTGTAATGAGCTCTGGAAACACCATATATTTT. Protein: CAISVMSSGNTIYF. The chain carries TRBV10-3 and TRBJ1-3, with D hard to call. The CDR3 consists of 14 residues. The germline V and J ends were trimmed by 4 bases and 0 bases, with 7 bases remaining between them. Germline loops: CDR1 ENHRY, CDR2 SYGVKD.

V and J are TRBV10-3 and TRBJ1-6; no clear D gene. Germline values: CDR1 ENHRY, CDR2 SYGVKD. The germline V and J ends were trimmed by 6 bases and 7 bases, with 10 bases remaining between them. CDR3 size: 13 residues. CDR3 sequence: CAIRAGVNSPLHF. The CDR3 nucleotides are TGTGCCATCAGGGCGGGTGTGAATTCACCCCTCCACTTT.

In DNA, the CDR3 is TGTGCCAGCAGCTTATTGGACAGGGAATCTTCACCCCTCCACTTT. It translates to CASSLLDRESSPLHF. The chain couples TRBV7-9 to TRBJ1-6, with 8 bases that match TRBD1. Germline CDR1 and CDR2: SEHNR and FQNEAQ (reference sequence). The CDR3 loop spans 15 amino acids. Unmatched junction bases numbered 6, after V lost 2 bases and J lost 9 bases.

Worth noting for this clonotype: Because the CDR3's place on the DNA is in doubt, the DNA is left out and the CDR3 is given as listed by TCRdb. V is TRBV29-1 and J is TRBJ1-2; no DNA check was done on the table's D call, TRBD1. The CDR3 totals 15 residues, both ends included. Per the germline V gene, CDR1 is SQVTM and CDR2 is ANQGSEA. The CDR3 sequence is CSVGTGAATSYGYAF.